This T cell receptor (beta chain) derives from a study of shared T cell receptors in the human thymus. This table comes from immunoSEQ multiplex PCR, and its TCRdb copy is limited to in-frame clones, with some not included. The data contain just under 550,000 clones, 75% to 85% of them seen just once; the ten biggest clones take up more than 0.01%. This sample also belongs to another study, concerning human thymus T cells. This second study notes: V and J gene usage appeared biased in thymic and blood repertoires. Thymic TCR repertoires of unrelated people reportedly overlapped highly.

The source of this sequence is a boy less than two years old with a congenital heart defect. The sample taken for sequencing was thymocytes.

The CDR3 sequence is CATAKRQGLHGELFF. The CDR3 nucleotides read TGTGCCACCGCTAAAAGACAGGGACTTCACGGGGAGCTGTTTTTT. The gene calls are TRBV15 and TRBJ2-2; possible D gene TRBD1, 7 bases. The CDR3 covers 15 residues. The germline CDR1 and CDR2 sequences are LNHNV and YYDKDF (reference sequence). Trimming removed 8 bases at V and 7 bases at J, with 20 bases between. Drawing the rest from reference TRBV15 and TRBJ2-2, the complete variable domain is DAMVIQNPRYQVTQFGKPVTLSCSQTLNHNVMYWYQQKSSQAPKLLFHYYDKDFNNEADTPDNFQSRRPNTSFCFLDIRSPGLGDTAMYLCATAKRQGLHGELFFGEGSRLTVL.